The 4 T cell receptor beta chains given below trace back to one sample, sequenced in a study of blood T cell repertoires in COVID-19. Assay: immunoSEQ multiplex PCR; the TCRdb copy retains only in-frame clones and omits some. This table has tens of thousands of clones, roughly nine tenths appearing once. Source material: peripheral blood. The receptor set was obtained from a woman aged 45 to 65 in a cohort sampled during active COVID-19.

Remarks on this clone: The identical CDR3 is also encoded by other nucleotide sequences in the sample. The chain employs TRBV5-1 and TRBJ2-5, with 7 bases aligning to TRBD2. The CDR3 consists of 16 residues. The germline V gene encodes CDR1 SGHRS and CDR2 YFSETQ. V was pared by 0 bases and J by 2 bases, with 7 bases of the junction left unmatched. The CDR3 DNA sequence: TGCGCCAGCAGCTTGGCGGGGGACGGGGGGCAAGAGACCCAGTACTTC. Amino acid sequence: CASSLAGDGGQETQYF.

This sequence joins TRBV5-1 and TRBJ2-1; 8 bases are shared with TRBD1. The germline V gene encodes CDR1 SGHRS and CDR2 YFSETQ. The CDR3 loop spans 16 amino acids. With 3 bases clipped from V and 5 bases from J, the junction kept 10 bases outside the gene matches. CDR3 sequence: CASSSRTDRGDNEQFF. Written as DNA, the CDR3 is TGCGCCAGCAGCTCCCGTACTGACAGGGGAGACAATGAGCAGTTCTTC.

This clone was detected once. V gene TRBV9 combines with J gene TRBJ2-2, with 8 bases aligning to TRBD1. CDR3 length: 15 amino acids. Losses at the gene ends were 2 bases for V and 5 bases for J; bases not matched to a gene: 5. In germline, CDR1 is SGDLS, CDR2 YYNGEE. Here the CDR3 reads CASSVQGAGTGELFF. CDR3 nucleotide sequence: TGTGCCAGCAGCGTCCAGGGGGCTGGGACCGGGGAGCTGTTTTTT.

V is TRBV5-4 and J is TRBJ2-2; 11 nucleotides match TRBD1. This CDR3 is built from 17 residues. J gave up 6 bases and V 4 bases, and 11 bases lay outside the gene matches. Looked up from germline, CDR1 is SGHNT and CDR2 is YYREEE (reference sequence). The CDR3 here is CASSLGQGATGSGELFF. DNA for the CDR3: TGTGCCAGCAGCCTAGGACAGGGGGCGACTGGTTCCGGGGAGCTGTTTTTT.